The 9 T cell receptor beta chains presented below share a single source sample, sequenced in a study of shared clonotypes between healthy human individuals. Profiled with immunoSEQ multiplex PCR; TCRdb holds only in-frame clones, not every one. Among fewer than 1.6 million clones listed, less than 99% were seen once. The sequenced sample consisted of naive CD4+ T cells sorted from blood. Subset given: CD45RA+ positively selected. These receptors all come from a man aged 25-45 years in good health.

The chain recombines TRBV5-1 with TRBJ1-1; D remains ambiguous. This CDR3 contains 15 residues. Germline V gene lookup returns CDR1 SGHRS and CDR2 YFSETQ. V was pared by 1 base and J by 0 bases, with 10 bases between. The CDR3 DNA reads TGCGCCAGCAGCTTGTACGGGGATGTGAACACTGAAGCTTTCTTT. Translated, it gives CASSLYGDVNTEAFF.

The CDR3 nucleotides are TGCGCCAGCAGCTTGCAAATTGGTAACACTGAAGCTTTCTTT. It yields the protein CASSLQIGNTEAFF. The chain has TRBV5-1 and TRBJ1-1; D not certain. From germline, CDR1 is SGHRS and CDR2 YFSETQ. This CDR3 has 14 amino acids. The V end was cut by 1 base, the J end by 2 bases, with 9 bases between.

The CDR3 region is CASSFLTGQGNEKLFF. DNA of the CDR3: TGTGCCAGCAGCTTTTTGACGGGACAGGGAAATGAAAAACTGTTTTTT. The rearrangement links TRBV7-9 to TRBJ1-4; TRBD1 aligns across 9 bases. The germline CDR1 and CDR2 sequences are SEHNR and FQNEAQ (reference sequence). The CDR3 consists of 16 residues. V shed 3 bases and J 5 bases; nucleotides not matched to a gene: 7. Using reference TRBV7-9 and TRBJ1-4 for the parts outside the CDR3, the full variable domain is DTGVSQNPRHKITKRGQNVTFRCDPISEHNRLYWYRQTLGQGPEFLTYFQNEAQLEKSRLLSDRFSAERPKGSFSTLEIQRTEQGDSAMYLCASSFLTGQGNEKLFFGSGTQLSVL.

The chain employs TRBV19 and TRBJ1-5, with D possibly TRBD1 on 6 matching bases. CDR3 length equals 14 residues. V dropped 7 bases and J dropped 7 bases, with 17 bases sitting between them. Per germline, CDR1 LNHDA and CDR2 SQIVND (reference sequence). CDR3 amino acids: CASTLTGIVQPQHF. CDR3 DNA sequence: TGTGCCAGTACCTTAACAGGGATCGTGCAGCCCCAGCATTTT. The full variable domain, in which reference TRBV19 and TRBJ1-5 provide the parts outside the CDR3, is DGGITQSPKYLFRKEGQNVTLSCEQNLNHDAMYWYRQDPGQGLRLIYYSQIVNDFQKGDIAEGYSVSREKKESFPLTVTSAQKNPTAFYLCASTLTGIVQPQHFGDGTRLSIL.

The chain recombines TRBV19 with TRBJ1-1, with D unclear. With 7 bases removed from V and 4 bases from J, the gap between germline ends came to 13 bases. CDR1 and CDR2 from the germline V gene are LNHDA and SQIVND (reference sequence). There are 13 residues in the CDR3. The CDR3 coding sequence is TGTGCCAGTAAGGCAACTCGATCCACTGAAGCTTTCTTT. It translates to CASKATRSTEAFF.

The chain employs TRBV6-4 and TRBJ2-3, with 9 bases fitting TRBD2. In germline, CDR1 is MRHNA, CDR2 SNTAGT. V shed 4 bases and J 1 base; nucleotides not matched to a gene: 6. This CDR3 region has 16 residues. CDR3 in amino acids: CASSVGAGGRTDTQYF. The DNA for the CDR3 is TGTGCCAGCAGTGTCGGAGCGGGAGGCCGCACAGATACGCAGTATTTT.

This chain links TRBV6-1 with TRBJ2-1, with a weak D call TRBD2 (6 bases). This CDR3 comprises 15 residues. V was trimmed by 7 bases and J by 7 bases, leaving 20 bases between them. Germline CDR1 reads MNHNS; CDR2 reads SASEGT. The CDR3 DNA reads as TGTGCCAGCACCTCGACCTGGACGGGGGTTAATGAGCAGTTCTTC. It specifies CASTSTWTGVNEQFF.

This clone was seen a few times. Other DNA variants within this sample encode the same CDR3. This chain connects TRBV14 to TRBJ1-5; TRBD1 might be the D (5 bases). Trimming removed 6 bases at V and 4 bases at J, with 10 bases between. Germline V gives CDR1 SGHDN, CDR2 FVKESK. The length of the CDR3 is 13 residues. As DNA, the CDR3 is TGTGCCAGCAGTCAGGGTTTGAATCAGCCCCAGCATTTT. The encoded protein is CASSQGLNQPQHF.

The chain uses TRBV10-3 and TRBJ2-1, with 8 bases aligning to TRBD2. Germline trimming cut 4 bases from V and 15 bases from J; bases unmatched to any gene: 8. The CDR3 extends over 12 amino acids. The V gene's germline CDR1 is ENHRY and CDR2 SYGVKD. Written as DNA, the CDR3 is TGTGCCATCAGTGGTGGGCGGGAGGAGGTGTTCTTC. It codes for CAISGGREEVFF.